This T cell receptor (beta chain) was recovered during a study of blood T cells in healthy people across ages. The donors, healthy Caucasians from Russia, were aged 6 to 90. Total RNA amounts of at least 5 micrograms were extracted per sample. With V trimmed by 6 bases and J by 3 bases, 4 bases remained unmatched. Looked up from germline, CDR1 is MNHEY and CDR2 is SMNVEV (reference sequence). This CDR3 region has 14 residues. Combining a sample-barcoded 5' primer with a J-beta primer mix, a second PCR ran for 7 to 11 cycles. The template-switch adaptor was a 5' adaptor with 12 random nucleotides. It tagged each cDNA molecule. TCRdb reprocessed the 5' RACE reads with MiXCR, giving one entry per CDR3 protein. The sample has about 1 million distinct CDR3 sequences; more than 35% are singletons. This clonotype was counted between two and nine times. The antigen is unknown. General study points: Roughly linear age-related decline in beta diversity appeared, significant by age about 37.

This TCR derives from a woman between 55 and 75 years old in good health. Sequencing was done on a sample of blood. V is TRBV27 and J is TRBJ1-1; 10 bases align to TRBD1. The DNA for the CDR3 is TGTGCCAGCAGATACGACAGGGGGCACACTGAAGCTTTCTTT. Amino acids: CASRYDRGHTEAFF.